The TCR beta chain under discussion was sequenced for a study of T cell responses to AZD1222 COVID-19 vaccine. Using immunoSEQ multiplex PCR, the repertoire was profiled, and TCRdb retains in-frame clones only, with some absent. The data show 57,000 or so clones, 65% to 80% seen once. J was trimmed by 5 bases and V by 6 bases; bases with no gene match: 7. The germline V gene encodes CDR1 MRHNA and CDR2 SNTAGT. The CDR3 consists of 14 residues. Concerning this clone: Its antigen remains unknown.

Study observations and caveats: Possibly, clonal diversity was underestimated; donors were largely white British and included more females.

The V and J genes are TRBV6-4 and TRBJ1-5, with 7 nucleotides matching TRBD1. The sequence was collected from an adult who received the AZD1222 COVID-19 vaccine. Sequencing was performed on peripheral blood, taken 28 days after the second AZD1222 dose. The CDR3 nucleotides read TGTGCCAGCAGCCCTCAGGGGGGTGATCAGCCCCAGCATTTT. Translation gives CASSPQGGDQPQHF.